The rows below give T cell receptor beta chains drawn from one sample of a study of cytomegalovirus exposure and HLA in healthy donors. Clones were sequenced by immunoSEQ multiplex PCR, and TCRdb holds only the in-frame ones, with some missing. The sample records about 160,000 clones, 70% to 80% being singletons. Source material: PBMCs. The source of these receptors is a man in his forties in good health and CMV-seropositive. The CDR3 runs from the conserved cysteine through the conserved F or W. The order of the fields is D gene, V gene, clone size, J gene, CDR3 protein, CDR3 DNA. A D gene is named only where the DNA matches it firmly. Not every row has a clone size; where given, it reads once, few, many or a size class.

.	TRBV5-1	.	TRBJ2-5	CASSLAFPQETQYF	TGCGCCAGCAGCTTGGCGTTCCCCCAAGAGACCCAGTACTTC
.	TRBV7-2	.	TRBJ2-1	CASSFDTYNEQFF	TGTGCCAGCAGCTTCGACACCTACAATGAGCAGTTCTTC
.	TRBV13	.	TRBJ2-7	CASSRATGFAYEQYF	TGTGCCAGCAGCAGGGCCACAGGGTTCGCCTACGAGCAGTACTTC
TRBD1	TRBV9	.	TRBJ1-2	CASSHFTQGNYGYTF	TGTGCCAGCAGCCATTTCACACAGGGGAACTATGGCTACACCTTC
TRBD1	TRBV5-4	.	TRBJ2-7	CASSLGTGGGVEQYF	TGTGCCAGCAGCTTGGGGACAGGGGGTGGGGTCGAGCAGTACTTC
TRBD2	TRBV9	.	TRBJ2-5	CASSVGVAGGHETQYF	TGTGCCAGCAGCGTAGGGGTAGCGGGAGGGCACGAGACCCAGTACTTC
TRBD1	TRBV10-2	few	TRBJ1-1	CASSDLGTAAF	TGCGCCAGCAGTGATTTAGGGACAGCCGCGTTT
TRBD1	TRBV18	once	TRBJ2-7	CASSPGTGASYEQYF	TGTGCCAGCTCACCCGGGACAGGGGCCTCCTACGAGCAGTACTTC
TRBD2	TRBV19	.	TRBJ2-1	CASSARGGSSYNEQFF	TGTGCCAGTAGTGCCCGAGGCGGGAGCTCCTACAATGAGCAGTTCTTC
TRBD2	TRBV29-1	.	TRBJ2-1	CSAIAGRFYNEQFF	TGCAGCGCAATAGCGGGCCGATTCTACAATGAGCAGTTCTTC
.	TRBV5-1	.	TRBJ1-4	CASSLVTGGNEKLFF	TGCGCCAGCAGCTTGGTGACAGGCGGAAATGAAAAACTGTTTTTT
.	TRBV2	.	TRBJ2-3	CARKGVYSTDTQYF	TGTGCCAGGAAGGGGGTTTATAGCACAGATACGCAGTATTTT
TRBD2	TRBV10-3	.	TRBJ2-5	CATRVRVAGAGETQYF	TGTGCCACCAGGGTGAGGGTAGCGGGAGCGGGTGAGACCCAGTACTTC
TRBD1	TRBV18	once	TRBJ2-7	CASSPRQGAGGYEQYF	TGTGCCAGCTCACCGCGCCAGGGGGCCGGGGGCTACGAGCAGTACTTC
.	TRBV18	.	TRBJ2-7	CASSPVFSYEQYF	TGTGCCAGCTCACCAGTATTCTCCTACGAGCAGTACTTC
TRBD1	TRBV19	.	TRBJ1-1	CASSIGGTGETGTEAFF	TGTGCCAGTAGTATTGGGGGGACAGGGGAGACGGGCACTGAAGCTTTCTTT
TRBD1	TRBV11-2	.	TRBJ1-4	CASSLRRPGTGEKLFF	TGTGCCAGCAGCCTCCGCCGGCCCGGGACAGGTGAAAAACTGTTTTTT
TRBD1	TRBV5-1	.	TRBJ2-7	CASSLGPGTGIYEQYF	TGCGCCAGCAGCTTGGGGCCCGGGACAGGGATCTACGAGCAGTACTTC
TRBD2	TRBV19	once	TRBJ2-2	CASSTPGGSFTGELFF	TGTGCCAGTAGTACCCCCGGGGGGAGCTTCACCGGGGAGCTGTTTTTT
TRBD1	TRBV5-1	.	TRBJ2-7	CASSPTGTGLYEQYF	TGCGCCAGCAGCCCAACCGGGACAGGGCTCTACGAGCAGTACTTC
.	TRBV2	.	TRBJ1-5	CASGGQNQPQHF	TGTGCCAGCGGAGGTCAGAATCAGCCCCAGCATTTT
.	TRBV7-3	.	TRBJ2-6	CASSFVAGNGGANVLTF	TGTGCCAGCAGCTTTGTGGCAGGGAATGGTGGGGCCAACGTCCTGACTTTC
.	TRBV4-2	.	TRBJ2-7	CASSPAGLSYEQYF	TGTGCCAGCAGCCCAGCGGGCCTCTCCTACGAGCAGTACTTC
TRBD1	TRBV28	.	TRBJ1-2	CASSLAGTANYGYTF	TGTGCCAGCAGTTTAGCCGGGACAGCCAACTATGGCTACACCTTC
TRBD1	TRBV19	.	TRBJ1-5	CASSIDDRALYSNQPQHF	TGTGCCAGTAGTATAGATGACAGGGCACTGTATAGCAATCAGCCCCAGCATTTT
.	TRBV5-1	few	TRBJ2-3	CASSLGGITDTQYF	TGCGCCAGCAGCTTGGGAGGGATCACAGATACGCAGTATTTT
TRBD1	TRBV11-3	.	TRBJ2-7	CASSFGTVYEQYF	TGTGCCAGCAGCTTTGGGACAGTCTACGAGCAGTACTTC
TRBD2	TRBV11-2	.	TRBJ2-7	CASSPGPGLASYEQYF	TGTGCCAGCAGCCCGGGCCCGGGACTAGCATCCTACGAGCAGTACTTC
.	TRBV9	once	TRBJ2-2	CASSEEAGSGGVTGELFF	TGTGCCAGCAGCGAGGAGGCTGGGTCAGGAGGTGTCACCGGGGAGCTGTTTTTT
TRBD1	TRBV14	.	TRBJ2-5	CASSQWIPGQGKETQYF	TGTGCCAGCAGCCAATGGATACCGGGACAGGGGAAAGAGACCCAGTACTTC
TRBD2	TRBV7-2	.	TRBJ2-7	CASSSGGGLGEQYF	TGTGCCAGCAGCTCTGGCGGGGGTCTCGGAGAGCAGTACTTC
.	TRBV7-9	once	TRBJ2-7	CASSLAETGEQYF	TGTGCCAGCAGCTTAGCGGAGACAGGCGAGCAGTACTTC
.	TRBV5-1	.	TRBJ1-6	CASSLVPGGNSPLHF	TGCGCCAGCAGCTTGGTGCCAGGAGGAAATTCACCCCTCCACTTT
TRBD1	TRBV6-6	.	TRBJ1-2	CASGGDRVNYGYTF	TGTGCCAGCGGGGGGGACAGGGTTAACTATGGCTACACCTTC
.	TRBV7-9	once	TRBJ1-1	CASSPLSGYLTEAFF	TGTGCCAGCAGCCCCCTGTCAGGGTACCTCACTGAAGCTTTCTTT
.	TRBV6-1	.	TRBJ1-1	CASAHDTEAFF	TGTGCCAGCGCACACGACACTGAAGCTTTCTTT
.	TRBV6-5	once	TRBJ2-6	CASSYDGAGANVLTF	TGTGCCAGCAGTTACGACGGGGCTGGGGCCAACGTCCTGACTTTC
TRBD2	TRBV5-4	.	TRBJ2-3	CASSWSGIPPDTQYF	TGTGCCAGCAGCTGGAGCGGGATCCCCCCAGATACGCAGTATTTT
.	TRBV28	.	TRBJ1-4	CASSSRRDDFEKLFF	TGTGCCAGCAGTTCGCGGAGGGATGACTTTGAAAAACTGTTTTTT
.	TRBV30	.	TRBJ2-7	CAWTRGSYEQYF	TGTGCCTGGACCAGGGGATCCTACGAGCAGTACTTC
TRBD2	TRBV7-3	.	TRBJ2-3	CASSSRAGEGDTQYF	TGTGCCAGCAGCTCTCGAGCGGGAGAGGGAGATACGCAGTATTTT
.	TRBV7-2	few	TRBJ2-7	CASSPGGPYEQYF	TGTGCCAGCAGCCCCGGAGGTCCCTACGAGCAGTACTTC